The 9 T cell receptor beta chains below were found in one sample sequenced in a study of neoadjuvant nivolumab and ipilimumab in lung cancer. Generated by immunoSEQ multiplex PCR, the TCRdb table keeps only in-frame clones and is missing some. Of 25,000 to 30,000 clones listed, around 76% were seen once; the top ten hold around a sixth. This sample comprised tumor tissue, obtained after neoadjuvant nivolumab, alone or with ipilimumab, at or shortly before surgery. The receptors here all came from an adult with non-small cell lung cancer.

J is TRBJ1-1 and V is TRBV6-5; 9 positions agree with TRBD1. This CDR3 is built from 11 residues. The germline V gene has CDR1 MNHEY and CDR2 SVGAGI. V was clipped by 4 bases and J by 11 bases; unmatched bases: 2. CDR3 sequence (DNA): TGTGCCAGCAGTTGGACAGGGGAGGCTTTCTTT. It is translated as CASSWTGEAFF.

This clone showed up just once. V is TRBV25-1 and J is TRBJ2-5, with 9 bases lining up with TRBD1. The CDR3 consists of 16 residues. V was pared by 0 bases and J by 7 bases, with 9 bases of the junction left unmatched. Germline assignment: CDR1 MGHDK and CDR2 SYGVNS. CDR3 DNA sequence: TGTGCCAGCAGTGAATATGGGACAGGGCCATTAGGGACCCAGTACTTC. Encoded protein: CASSEYGTGPLGTQYF.

This clone was detected only once. The CDR3 bases are TGCGCCAGCAGCTCCACCCCAGGCACCGGGGAGCTGTTTTTT. This sequence encodes CASSSTPGTGELFF. This chain joins TRBV5-1 and TRBJ2-2, with unresolved D. The germline CDR1 and CDR2 sequences are SGHRS and YFSETQ. There are 14 residues in the CDR3. Trimming shortened V by 3 bases and J by 4 bases, and 10 bases separated the two germline ends.

The chain joins TRBV5-6 to TRBJ2-2; TRBD2 aligns across 12 bases. Germline CDR1 and CDR2: SGHDT and YYEEEE. The length of the CDR3 is 16 residues. V dropped 3 bases and J dropped 4; count of bases not matched to a gene: 4. CDR3 bases: TGTGCCAGCAGCTCCGGACTAGCGGGGAGCACCGGGGAGCTGTTTTTT. Translated: CASSSGLAGSTGELFF.

This chain connects TRBV29-1 to TRBJ1-1; 10 bases agree with TRBD1. The CDR3 has 17 amino acids. V gave up 1 base and J gave up 7 bases; unmatched junction bases: 15. Germline V gene lookup returns CDR1 SQVTM and CDR2 ANQGSEA. CDR3 in DNA: TGCAGCGTTGAAGGCCCGACAGGGGGCGCGAGGTGGGGTGAAGCTTTCTTT. This gives the protein CSVEGPTGGARWGEAFF.

This chain joins TRBV14 and TRBJ2-2; 8 nucleotides agree with TRBD2. J gave up 5 bases and V 0 bases, and 8 bases lay outside the gene matches. CDR1 and CDR2 (germline): SGHDN, FVKESK. The CDR3 covers 17 residues. The CDR3 sequence is CASSQDLGTRLTGELFF. The CDR3 DNA reads as TGTGCCAGCAGCCAAGATCTCGGGACTAGGTTGACCGGGGAGCTGTTTTTT.

This clone was seen only a few times. The rearrangement uses TRBV5-4 and TRBJ2-5; perhaps TRBD1 as D (6 bases). This CDR3 is built from 16 residues. V was clipped by 2 bases and J by 6 bases, with 20 bases between them. Germline assignment: CDR1 SGHNT and CDR2 YYREEE (reference sequence). This CDR3 reads CASSLDPAGVGQTQYF. The CDR3 DNA follows: TGTGCCAGCAGCTTAGATCCGGCAGGGGTTGGACAGACCCAGTACTTC.

The chain carries TRBV6-5 and TRBJ1-4; no clear D gene. Trimming left V 6 bases short and J 5 bases short, with 4 bases between. Germline V gene data show CDR1 as MNHEY and CDR2 as SVGAGI. The CDR3 consists of 11 residues. For the CDR3, the DNA is TGTGCCAGCAGATCAAATGAAAAACTGTTTTTT. Translation gives CASRSNEKLFF.

This chain connects TRBV12-5 to TRBJ2-6; D may be TRBD1 (5 bases). Germline V gene data show CDR1 as LGHNT and CDR2 as FRNRAP. Trimming shortened V by 6 bases and J by 8 bases, and 11 bases separated the two germline ends. This CDR3 has 13 residues. The CDR3 DNA reads TGTGCTAGTGGACCTGACAGCACCAACGTCCTGACTTTC. Encoded protein: CASGPDSTNVLTF.